Sequencing of this T cell receptor (beta chain) was carried out in a study of blood T cells in healthy people across ages. Study outcomes and limitations: Investigators treated diversity estimates from one million T cells as underestimates.

Every donor gave around 10 milliliters of peripheral blood. Together with a sample-barcoded 5' primer, a J-beta primer mix was included in a second PCR lasting roughly 6 to 12 cycles. The authors tagged each cDNA molecule using a template-switch adaptor with 12 random nucleotides. All samples yielded 2.5 million or more CDR3-containing paired-end reads. TCRdb re-called the 5' RACE reads with MiXCR, one entry per CDR3 protein. Of hundreds of thousands of distinct CDR3 sequences listed, 45% to 50% are singletons. This clonotype was detected a few times. The antigen remains undetermined. The CDR3 runs to 15 residues. CDR1 MNHEY and CDR2 SMNVEV come from the germline V gene (reference sequence). V lost 5 bases to trimming and J lost 8 bases; unmatched junction nucleotides: 11.

This clonotype was sampled from an older woman in good health. Sequenced: blood. The chain has TRBV27 and TRBJ1-4; 7 nucleotides match TRBD1. The CDR3 region is CASSTLRDSGEKLFF. As DNA, the CDR3 is TGTGCCAGCAGTACGCTCCGGGACAGTGGGGAAAAACTGTTTTTT.